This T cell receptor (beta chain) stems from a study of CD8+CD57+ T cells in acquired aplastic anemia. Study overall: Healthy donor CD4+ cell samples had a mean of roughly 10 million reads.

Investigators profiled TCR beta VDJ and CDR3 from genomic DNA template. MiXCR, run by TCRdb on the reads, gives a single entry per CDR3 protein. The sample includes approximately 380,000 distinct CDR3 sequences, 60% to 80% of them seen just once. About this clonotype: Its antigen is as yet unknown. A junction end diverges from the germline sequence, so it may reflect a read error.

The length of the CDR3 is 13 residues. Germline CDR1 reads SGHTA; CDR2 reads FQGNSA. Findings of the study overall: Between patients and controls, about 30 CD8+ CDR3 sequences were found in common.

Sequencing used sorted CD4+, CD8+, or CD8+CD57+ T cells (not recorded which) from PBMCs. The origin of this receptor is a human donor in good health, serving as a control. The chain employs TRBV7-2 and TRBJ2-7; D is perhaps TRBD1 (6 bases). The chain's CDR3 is CASSLVRTAFEAF. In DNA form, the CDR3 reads TGTGCCAGCAGCTTAGTGCGGACAGCGTTTGAAGCTTTC.